This T cell receptor (beta chain) was identified in a study of CD8 T cells in Susac syndrome. The count of this clonotype is one. The RNA input was about 0.5 to 1 ug, and it was reverse transcribed with random hexamers. Amplification of TCR beta CDR3 by immunoSEQ multiplex PCR spanned 54 Vbeta and 13 Jbeta. TCRdb independently ran MiXCR on the immunoSEQ multiplex PCR reads; one entry per CDR3 protein. The sample shows under 550,000 distinct CDR3 sequences, 85% to 90% of them seen only once. Treatment-naive patients with stable or active relapsing-remitting disease served as multiple sclerosis controls. In contrast to the negatively isolated CD8+ and CD4+ T cells, TEMRA cells were FACS-enriched. Germline assignment: CDR1 LGHDT and CDR2 YNNKEL (reference sequence). V was cut by 3 bases and J by 2 bases, with 16 bases left in between. The CDR3 contains 16 residues.

Sequenced input: CD8+ T cells from PBMCs. The V call is TRBV3-1, the J call TRBJ1-2, with TRBD1 as a possible D gene (5 bases). The source of this sequence is a human donor with multiple sclerosis. The CDR3 loop reads CASSHPGTGDNYGYTF. The CDR3 nucleotides are TGTGCCAGCAGCCATCCGGGCACAGGAGACAACTATGGCTACACCTTC.